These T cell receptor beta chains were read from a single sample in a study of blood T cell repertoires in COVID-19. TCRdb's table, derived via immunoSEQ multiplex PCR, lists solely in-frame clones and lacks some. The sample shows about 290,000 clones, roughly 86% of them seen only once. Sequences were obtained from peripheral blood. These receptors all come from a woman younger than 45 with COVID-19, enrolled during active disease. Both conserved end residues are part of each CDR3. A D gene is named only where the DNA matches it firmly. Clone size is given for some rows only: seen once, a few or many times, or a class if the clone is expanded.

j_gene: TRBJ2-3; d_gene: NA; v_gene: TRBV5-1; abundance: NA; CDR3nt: TGCGCCAGCAGCTTGAGAGGGGGGGCAGATACGCAGTATTTT; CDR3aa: CASSLRGGADTQYF
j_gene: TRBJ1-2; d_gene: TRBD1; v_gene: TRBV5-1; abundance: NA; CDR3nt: TGCGCCAGCAATACCGGGACAGGGCTTACTAACTATGGCTACACCTTC; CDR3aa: CASNTGTGLTNYGYTF
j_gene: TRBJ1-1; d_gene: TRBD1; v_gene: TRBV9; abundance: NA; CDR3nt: TGTGCCAGCAGCGAGCCCGGGACAGTACCTGAAGCTTTCTTT; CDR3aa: CASSEPGTVPEAFF
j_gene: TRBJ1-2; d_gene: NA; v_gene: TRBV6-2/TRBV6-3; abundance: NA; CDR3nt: TGTGCCAGCAGTTACTTCGGGACTCCTCGGGGGTATGGCTACACCTTC; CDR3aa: CASSYFGTPRGYGYTF
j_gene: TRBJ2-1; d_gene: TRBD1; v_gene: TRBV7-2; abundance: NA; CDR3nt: TGTGCCAGCAGCCCGGGGAGTAACAGGGGGTTTGGTGAGCAGTTCTTC; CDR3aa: CASSPGSNRGFGEQFF
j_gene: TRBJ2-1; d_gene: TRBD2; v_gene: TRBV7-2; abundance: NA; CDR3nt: TGTGCCAGCAGCTTATCTCGGGCTAGCGGGGGAAAAAATGAGCAGTTCTTC; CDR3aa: CASSLSRASGGKNEQFF
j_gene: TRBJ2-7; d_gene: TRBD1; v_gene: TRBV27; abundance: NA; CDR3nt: TGTGCCAGCAGCAGCCCGGGACAGGCCAGGTTAGAGCAGTACTTC; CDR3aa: CASSSPGQARLEQYF
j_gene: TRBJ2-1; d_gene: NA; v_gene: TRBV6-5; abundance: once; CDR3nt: TGTGCCAGCAGTTCTACAGGGAGCTCCTACAATGAGCAGTTCTTC; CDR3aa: CASSSTGSSYNEQFF
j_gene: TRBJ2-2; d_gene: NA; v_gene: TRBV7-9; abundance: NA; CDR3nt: TGTGCCACCTCATGGTCCGGGGCCGGGGAGCTGTTTTTT; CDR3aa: CATSWSGAGELFF
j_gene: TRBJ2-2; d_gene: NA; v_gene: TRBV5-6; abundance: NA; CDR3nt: TGTGCCAGCGTAGGAGGCAGCAACACCGGGGAGCTGTTTTTT; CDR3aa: CASVGGSNTGELFF
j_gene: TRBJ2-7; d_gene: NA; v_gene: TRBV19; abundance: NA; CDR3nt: TGTGCCAGTACCAACCGAGGTGGTTACGAGCAGTACTTC; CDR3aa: CASTNRGGYEQYF
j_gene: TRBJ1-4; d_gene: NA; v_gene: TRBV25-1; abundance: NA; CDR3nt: TGTGCCAGCAATTCGGTTGTTAATGAAAAACTGTTTTTT; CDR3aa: CASNSVVNEKLFF
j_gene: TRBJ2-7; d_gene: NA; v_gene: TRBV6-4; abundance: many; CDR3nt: TGTGCCAGCAGTGACCGCTGGCAGGGAACCTACGAGCAGTACTTC; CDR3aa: CASSDRWQGTYEQYF
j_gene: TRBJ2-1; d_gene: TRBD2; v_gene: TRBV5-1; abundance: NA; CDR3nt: TGCGCCAGCAGCTTAGGGCTAGCGGCCCATGAGCAGTTCTTC; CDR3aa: CASSLGLAAHEQFF
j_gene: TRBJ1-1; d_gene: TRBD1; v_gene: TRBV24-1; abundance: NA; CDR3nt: TGTGCCACCAGTGATTCCCGGGACAGGGCCACTTCGAACACTGAAGCTTTCTTT; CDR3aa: CATSDSRDRATSNTEAFF
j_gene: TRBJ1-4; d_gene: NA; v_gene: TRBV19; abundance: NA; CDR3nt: TGTGCCAGTAAACCGACAAGCTCTAATGAAAAACTGTTTTTT; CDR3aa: CASKPTSSNEKLFF
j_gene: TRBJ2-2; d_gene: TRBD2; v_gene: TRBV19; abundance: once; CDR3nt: TGTGCCAGTAGCAGGACTAGCGGGGGGCCCCTGGTGGAGCTGTTTTTT; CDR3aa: CASSRTSGGPLVELFF
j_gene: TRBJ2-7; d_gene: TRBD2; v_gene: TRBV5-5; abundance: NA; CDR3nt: TGTGCCAGCAGCTCCCGGGGGGGCGGGGACGAGCAGTACTTC; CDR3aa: CASSSRGGGDEQYF
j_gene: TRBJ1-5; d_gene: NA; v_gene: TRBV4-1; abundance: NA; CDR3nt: TGCGCCAGCAGCCAAACAGGACCTAATCAGCCCCAGCATTTT; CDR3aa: CASSQTGPNQPQHF
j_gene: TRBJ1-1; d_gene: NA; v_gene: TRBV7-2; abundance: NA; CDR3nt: TGTGCCAGCAGCTTTAAACAGGGAACAGAAGCTTTCTTT; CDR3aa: CASSFKQGTEAFF
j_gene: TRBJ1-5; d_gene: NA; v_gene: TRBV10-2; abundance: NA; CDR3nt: TGCGCCAGCAGTGAGACGGGCGGCGGGAATCAGCCCCAGCATTTT; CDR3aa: CASSETGGGNQPQHF
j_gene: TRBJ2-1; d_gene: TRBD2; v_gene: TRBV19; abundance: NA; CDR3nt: TGTGCCAGTAGTATAGTCCCTAGCGGGGTGGGCAATGAGCAGTTCTTC; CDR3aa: CASSIVPSGVGNEQFF
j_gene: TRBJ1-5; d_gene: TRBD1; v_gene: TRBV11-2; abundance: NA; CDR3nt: TGTGCCAGCAGCTTAACACAGGGGGGGCAGCCCCAGCATTTT; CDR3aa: CASSLTQGGQPQHF
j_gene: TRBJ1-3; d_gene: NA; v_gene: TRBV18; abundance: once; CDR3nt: TGTGCCAGCTCACCACAGCCGGCCTCCCAGGCGGGAAACACCATATATTTT; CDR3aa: CASSPQPASQAGNTIYF
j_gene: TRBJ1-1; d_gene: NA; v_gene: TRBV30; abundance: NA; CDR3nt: TGTGCCTGGAGTGGACAGTCCTACGCTGAAGCTTTCTTT; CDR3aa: CAWSGQSYAEAFF
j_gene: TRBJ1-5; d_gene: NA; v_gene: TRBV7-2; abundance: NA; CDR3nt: TGTGCCAGCAGCTTAGTGCCAGGGTATCAGCCCCAGCATTTT; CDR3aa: CASSLVPGYQPQHF
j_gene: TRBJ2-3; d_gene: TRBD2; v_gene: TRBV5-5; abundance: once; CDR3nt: TGTGCCAGCAGCTTACCGGGGGGGCCTGTGGATACGCAGTATTTT; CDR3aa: CASSLPGGPVDTQYF
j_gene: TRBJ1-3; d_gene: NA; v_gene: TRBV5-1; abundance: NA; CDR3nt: TGCGCCAGCAGCTTGAGTTGGCTCTCTGGAAACACCATATATTTT; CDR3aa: CASSLSWLSGNTIYF
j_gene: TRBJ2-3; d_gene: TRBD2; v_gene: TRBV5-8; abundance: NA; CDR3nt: TGTGCCAGCAGCTCTATGGGGACTAGCGGGAGCTTCACAGATACGCAGTATTTT; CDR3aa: CASSSMGTSGSFTDTQYF
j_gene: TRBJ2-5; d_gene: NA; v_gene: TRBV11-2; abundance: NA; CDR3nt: TGTGCCAGCAGCTCCGGACACTTCCAAGAGACCCAGTACTTC; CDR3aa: CASSSGHFQETQYF
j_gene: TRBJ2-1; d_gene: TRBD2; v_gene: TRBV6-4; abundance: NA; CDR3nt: TGTGCCAGCAGCGAGGGACTAGCGGGGAGCAATGAGCAGTTCTTC; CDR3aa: CASSEGLAGSNEQFF
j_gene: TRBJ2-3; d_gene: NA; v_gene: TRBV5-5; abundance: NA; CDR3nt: TGTGCCAGCAGCTTGGGTTGGGCCGACAGCACAGATACGCAGTATTTT; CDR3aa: CASSLGWADSTDTQYF
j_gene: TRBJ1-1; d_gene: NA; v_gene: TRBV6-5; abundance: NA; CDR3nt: TGTGCCAGCACCTCGAACACTGAAGCTTTCTTT; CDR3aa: CASTSNTEAFF
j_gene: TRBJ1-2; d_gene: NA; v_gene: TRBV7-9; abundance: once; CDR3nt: TGTGCCAGCAGCTTAGACCGGGGTGCGATGGGCGGCTACACCTTC; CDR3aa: CASSLDRGAMGGYTF
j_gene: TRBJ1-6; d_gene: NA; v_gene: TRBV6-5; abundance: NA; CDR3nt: TGTGCCAGCGGGGGGGAGGATAATTCACCCCTCCACTTT; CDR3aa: CASGGEDNSPLHF
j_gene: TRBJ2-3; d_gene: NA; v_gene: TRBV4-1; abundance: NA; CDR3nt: TGCGCCAGCAGCCAAGAGAGGGCACACACCACAGATACGCAGTATTTT; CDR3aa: CASSQERAHTTDTQYF
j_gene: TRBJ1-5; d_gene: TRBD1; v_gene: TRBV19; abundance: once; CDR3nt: TGTGCCAGTAGTATCCGGGACAGAAATCAGCCCCAGCATTTT; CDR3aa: CASSIRDRNQPQHF
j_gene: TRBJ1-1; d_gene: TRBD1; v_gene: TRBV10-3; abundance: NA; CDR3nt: TGTGCCACCGAGGGGGGACAGGGAGAAAGGGGCACTGAAGCTTTCTTT; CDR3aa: CATEGGQGERGTEAFF
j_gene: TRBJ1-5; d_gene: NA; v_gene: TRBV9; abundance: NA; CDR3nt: TGTGCCAGCAGCGTAGGCTTCGGGATAAATCAGCCCCAGCATTTT; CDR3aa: CASSVGFGINQPQHF
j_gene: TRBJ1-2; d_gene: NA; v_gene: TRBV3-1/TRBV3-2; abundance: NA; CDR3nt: TGTGCCAGCAGCCAAGATGTCTATATAAACGAACGGGGCTACACCTTC; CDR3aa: CASSQDVYINERGYTF
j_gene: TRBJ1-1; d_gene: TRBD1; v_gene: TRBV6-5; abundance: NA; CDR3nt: TGTGCCAGCACCCGGGACAGGGGGGTCACTGAAGCTTTCTTT; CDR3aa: CASTRDRGVTEAFF
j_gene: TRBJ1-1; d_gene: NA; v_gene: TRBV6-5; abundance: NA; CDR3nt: TGTGCCAGCAGTACGACAGGCTTGAACACTGAAGCTTTCTTT; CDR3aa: CASSTTGLNTEAFF
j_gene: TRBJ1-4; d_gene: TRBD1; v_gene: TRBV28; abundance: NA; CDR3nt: TGTGCCAGCAGCCACGGGACAGGGACTGAAAAACTGTTTTTT; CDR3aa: CASSHGTGTEKLFF
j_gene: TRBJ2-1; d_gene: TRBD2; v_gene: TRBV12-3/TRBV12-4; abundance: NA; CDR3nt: TGTGCCAGCAGTTTCCGGGGGGGCCGGCAGTTCTTC; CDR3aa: CASSFRGGRQFF
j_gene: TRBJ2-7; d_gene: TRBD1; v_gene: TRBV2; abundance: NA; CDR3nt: TGTGCCAGCAGTGGGGACAGGGGAGTAGAGCAGTACTTC; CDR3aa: CASSGDRGVEQYF
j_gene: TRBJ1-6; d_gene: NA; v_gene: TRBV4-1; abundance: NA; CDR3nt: TGCGCCAGCAGCCAAGAGGCGGCAGGTTTCGCGGGAAGCTCCTATAATTCACCCCTCCACTTT; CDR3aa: CASSQEAAGFAGSSYNSPLHF
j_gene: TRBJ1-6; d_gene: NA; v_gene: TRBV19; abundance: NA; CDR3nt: TGTGCCAGTAGTATACTCCCGGGGTCCTATAATTCACCCCTCCACTTT; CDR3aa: CASSILPGSYNSPLHF
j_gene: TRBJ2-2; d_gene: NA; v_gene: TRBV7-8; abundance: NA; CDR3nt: TGTGCCAGCAGCTTAGTTGGGGGACAAAACACCGGGGAGCTGTTTTTT; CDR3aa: CASSLVGGQNTGELFF
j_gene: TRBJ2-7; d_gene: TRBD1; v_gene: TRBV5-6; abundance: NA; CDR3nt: TGTGCCAGCACCCGGGGGACAGGGTTTATGTATACGGAGCAGTACTTC; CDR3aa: CASTRGTGFMYTEQYF
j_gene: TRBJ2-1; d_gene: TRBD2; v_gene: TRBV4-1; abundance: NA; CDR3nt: TGCGCCAGCAGCCAGATGGGACTAGCGGCGTTCAATGAGCAGTTCTTC; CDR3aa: CASSQMGLAAFNEQFF
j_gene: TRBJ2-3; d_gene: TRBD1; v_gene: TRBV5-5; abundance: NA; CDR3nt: TGTGCCAGCAGCCGAGGACAGGGGGCATCAGATACGCAGTATTTT; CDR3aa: CASSRGQGASDTQYF
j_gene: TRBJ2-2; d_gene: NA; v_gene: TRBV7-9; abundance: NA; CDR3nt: TGTGCCAGCAGCCCCATTTCCGGGGAGCTGTTTTTT; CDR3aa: CASSPISGELFF
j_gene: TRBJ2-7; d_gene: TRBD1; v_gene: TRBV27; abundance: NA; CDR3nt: TGTGCCAGCAGTTTATGGGGACAGGCAGGCGAGCAGTACTTC; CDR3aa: CASSLWGQAGEQYF
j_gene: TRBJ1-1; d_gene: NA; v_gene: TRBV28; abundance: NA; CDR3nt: TGTGCCAGCAGCCAATGGAGCCTTTTAGCTGAAGCTTTCTTT; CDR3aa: CASSQWSLLAEAFF
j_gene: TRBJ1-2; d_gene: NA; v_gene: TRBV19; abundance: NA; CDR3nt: TGTGCCAGTAGTAAAGGACTACTGGATGGCTACACCTTC; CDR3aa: CASSKGLLDGYTF